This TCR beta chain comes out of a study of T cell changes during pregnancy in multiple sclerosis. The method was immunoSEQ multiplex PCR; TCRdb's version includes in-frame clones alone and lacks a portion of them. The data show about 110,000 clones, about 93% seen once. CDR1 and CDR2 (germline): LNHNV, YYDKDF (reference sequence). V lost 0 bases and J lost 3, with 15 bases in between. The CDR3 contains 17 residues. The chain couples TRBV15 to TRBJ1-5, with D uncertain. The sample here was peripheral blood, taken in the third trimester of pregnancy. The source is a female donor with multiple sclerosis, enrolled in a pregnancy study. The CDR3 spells CATSRDRGLRFNQPQHF. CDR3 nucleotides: TGTGCCACCAGCAGAGATCGAGGGCTGCGGTTCAATCAGCCCCAGCATTTT.